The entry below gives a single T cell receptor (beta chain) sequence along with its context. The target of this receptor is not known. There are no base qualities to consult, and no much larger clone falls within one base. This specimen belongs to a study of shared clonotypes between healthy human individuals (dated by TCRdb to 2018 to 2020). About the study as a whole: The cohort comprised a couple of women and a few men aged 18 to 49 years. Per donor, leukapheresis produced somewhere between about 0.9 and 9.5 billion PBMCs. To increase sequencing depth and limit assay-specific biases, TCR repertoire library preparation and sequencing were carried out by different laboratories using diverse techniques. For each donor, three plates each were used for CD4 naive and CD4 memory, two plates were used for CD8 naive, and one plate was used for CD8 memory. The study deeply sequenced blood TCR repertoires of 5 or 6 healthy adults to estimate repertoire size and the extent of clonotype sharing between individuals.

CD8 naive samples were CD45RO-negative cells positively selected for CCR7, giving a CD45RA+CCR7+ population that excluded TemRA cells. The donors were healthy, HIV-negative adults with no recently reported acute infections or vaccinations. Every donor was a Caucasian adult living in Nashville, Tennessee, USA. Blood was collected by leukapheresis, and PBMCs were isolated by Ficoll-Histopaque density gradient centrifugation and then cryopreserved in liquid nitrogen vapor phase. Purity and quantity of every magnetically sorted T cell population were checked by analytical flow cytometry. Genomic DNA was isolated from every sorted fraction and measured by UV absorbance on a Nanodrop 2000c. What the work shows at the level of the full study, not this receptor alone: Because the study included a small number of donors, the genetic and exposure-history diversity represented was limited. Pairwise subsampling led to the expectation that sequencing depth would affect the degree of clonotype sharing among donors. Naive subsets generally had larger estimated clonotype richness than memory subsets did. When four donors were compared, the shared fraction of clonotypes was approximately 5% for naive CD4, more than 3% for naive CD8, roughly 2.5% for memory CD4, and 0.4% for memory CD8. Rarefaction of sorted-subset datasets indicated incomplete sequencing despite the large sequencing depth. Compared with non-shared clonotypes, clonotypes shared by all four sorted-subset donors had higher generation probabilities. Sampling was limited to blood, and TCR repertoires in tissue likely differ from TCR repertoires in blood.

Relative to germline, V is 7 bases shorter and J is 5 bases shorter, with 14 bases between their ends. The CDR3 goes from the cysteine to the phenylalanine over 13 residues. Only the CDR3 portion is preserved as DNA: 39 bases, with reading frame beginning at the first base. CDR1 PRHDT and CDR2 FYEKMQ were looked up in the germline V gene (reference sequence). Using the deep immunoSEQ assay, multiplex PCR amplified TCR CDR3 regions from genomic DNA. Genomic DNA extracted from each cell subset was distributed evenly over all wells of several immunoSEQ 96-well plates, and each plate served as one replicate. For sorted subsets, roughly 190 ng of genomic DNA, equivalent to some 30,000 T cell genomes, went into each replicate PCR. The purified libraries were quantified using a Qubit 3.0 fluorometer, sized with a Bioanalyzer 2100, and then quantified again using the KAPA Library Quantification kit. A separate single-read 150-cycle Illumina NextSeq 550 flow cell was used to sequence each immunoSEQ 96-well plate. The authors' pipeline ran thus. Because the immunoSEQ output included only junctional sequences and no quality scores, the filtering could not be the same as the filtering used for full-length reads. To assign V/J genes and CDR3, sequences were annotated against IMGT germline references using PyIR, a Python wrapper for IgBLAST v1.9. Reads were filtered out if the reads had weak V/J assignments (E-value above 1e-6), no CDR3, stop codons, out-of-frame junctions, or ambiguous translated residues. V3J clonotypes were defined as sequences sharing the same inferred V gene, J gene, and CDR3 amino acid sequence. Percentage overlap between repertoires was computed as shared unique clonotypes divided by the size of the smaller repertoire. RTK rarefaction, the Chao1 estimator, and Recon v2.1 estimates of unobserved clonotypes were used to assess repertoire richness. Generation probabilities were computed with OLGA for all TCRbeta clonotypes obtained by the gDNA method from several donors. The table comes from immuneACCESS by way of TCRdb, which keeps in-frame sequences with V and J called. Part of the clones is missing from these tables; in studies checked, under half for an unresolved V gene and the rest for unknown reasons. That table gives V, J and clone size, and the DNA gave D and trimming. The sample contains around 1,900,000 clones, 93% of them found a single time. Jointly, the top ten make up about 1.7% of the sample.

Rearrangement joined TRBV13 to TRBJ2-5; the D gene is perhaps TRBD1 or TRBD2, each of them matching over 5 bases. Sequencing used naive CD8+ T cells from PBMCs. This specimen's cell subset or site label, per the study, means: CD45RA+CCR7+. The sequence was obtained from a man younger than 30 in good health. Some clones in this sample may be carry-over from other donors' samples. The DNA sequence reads TGTGCCAGCAATCCACGTGGGGGTGAGACCCAGTACTTC. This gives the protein CASNPRGGETQYF.